The 16 T cell receptor beta chains presented below share a single source sample, sequenced in a study of OX40 agonist ivuxolimab in advanced cancers. The table came from immunoSEQ multiplex PCR; TCRdb's copy has only in-frame clones and leaves some out. Found here are around 77,000 clones, about 89% of them singletons; the top ten hold 5.9%. Source: CD4+ or CD8+ T cells sorted from blood, taken in a trial of the OX40 agonist ivuxolimab. The receptors were gathered from an adult with an advanced solid tumor such as melanoma, head and neck, liver or kidney cancer.

The sample holds a few counts of this clone. The J gene is TRBJ1-1, the V gene TRBV6-4; D unclear. Germline V gives CDR1 MRHNA, CDR2 SNTAGT. Trimming stripped 5 bases from V and 7 bases from J, with 11 bases between. The CDR3 is made up of 12 amino acids. CDR3 nucleotide sequence: TGTGCCAGCAGTTCGCATGGAGGTGAAGCTTTCTTT. Translating gives CASSSHGGEAFF.

The chain uses TRBV7-9 and TRBJ1-4, with D possibly TRBD1 on 6 matching bases. Germline V gives CDR1 SEHNR, CDR2 FQNEAQ (reference sequence). V lost 0 bases and J lost 8, with 16 bases in between. This CDR3 has 16 residues. The CDR3 region is CASSLAGKGEGEKLFF. The CDR3 coding sequence is TGTGCCAGCAGCTTAGCGGGGAAGGGGGAGGGCGAAAAACTGTTTTTT.

This clone was found once. V and J are TRBV6-6 and TRBJ2-7; D is undetermined. The V and J ends lost 4 bases and 2 bases respectively, with 12 bases between them. This CDR3 contains 14 residues. Looked up from germline, CDR1 is MNHNY and CDR2 is SVGAGI (reference sequence). DNA for the CDR3: TGTGCCAGCAGTTTCGGACCTGCTGCCTACGAGCAGTACTTC. This encodes CASSFGPAAYEQYF.

The J gene is TRBJ2-7, the V gene TRBV28; D unclear. The CDR3 is 15 residues long. Germline V CDR1 and CDR2: MDHEN, SYDVKM. Trimming stripped 1 base from V and 0 bases from J, with 10 bases between. The CDR3 nucleotides are TGTGCCAGCAGTTTATCCATATTCCTCTCCTACGAGCAGTACTTC. It yields the protein CASSLSIFLSYEQYF. The complete variable domain, with remaining parts taken from reference TRBV28 and TRBJ2-7, reads DVKVTQSSRYLVKRTGEKVFLECVQDMDHENMFWYRQDPGLGLRLIYFSYDVKMKEKGDIPEGYSVSREKKERFSLILESASTNQTSMYLCASSLSIFLSYEQYFGPGTRLTVT.

DNA for the CDR3: TGCAGCGTTGATGGGGCTAGCGGGAGGTTCGATGAGCAGTTCTTC. Translated: CSVDGASGRFDEQFF. V usage is TRBV29-1 and J usage is TRBJ2-1, with 11 bases identical to TRBD2. Germline trimming cut 3 bases from V and 8 bases from J; bases unmatched to any gene: 9. Germline V lookup: CDR1 SQVTM, CDR2 ANQGSEA. CDR3 size: 15 residues.

The chain uses TRBV6-4 and TRBJ2-3, with D perhaps TRBD1 (5 bases). V was pared by 5 bases and J by 1 base, with 7 bases between. Germline CDR1 and CDR2: MRHNA and SNTAGT. CDR3 size: 13 residues. CDR3: CASSSTGTDTQYF. DNA for the CDR3: TGTGCCAGCAGTTCGACAGGCACAGATACGCAGTATTTT.

This chain connects TRBV4-2 to TRBJ1-2, with unresolved D. CDR1 is LGHNA and CDR2 is YNFKEQ in the germline V gene. V was clipped by 4 bases and J by 0 bases, with 9 bases between them. The CDR3 length is 14 residues. In DNA form, the CDR3 reads TGTGCCAGCAGCCCAGGACGGTCTAACTATGGCTACACCTTC. It specifies CASSPGRSNYGYTF.

This clone was seen only once. This rearrangement joins TRBV7-9 to TRBJ1-3, with D maybe TRBD1 (6 bases). The V gene's germline CDR1 is SEHNR and CDR2 FQNEAQ (reference sequence). The ends were cut back, 3 bases at V and 8 bases at J, with 17 bases in the middle. The CDR3 sequence is 15 residues long. CDR3 residues: CASSFLQGTRDTIYF. DNA for the CDR3: TGTGCCAGCAGCTTCTTACAGGGCACCAGGGACACCATATATTTT.

This chain links TRBV7-9 with TRBJ1-3; D not certain. V was pared by 2 bases and J by 4 bases, with 9 bases between. CDR3 length equals 14 residues. Germline CDR1 SEHNR, CDR2 FQNEAQ (reference sequence). The CDR3 nucleotides are TGTGCCAGCAGCTTAACGGGAGAGGGAAACACCATATATTTT. It encodes CASSLTGEGNTIYF.

V and J are TRBV7-2 and TRBJ2-1; 7 positions agree with TRBD1. CDR3 size: 14 residues. V was clipped by 5 bases and J by 6 bases; unmatched bases: 7. Germline loops: CDR1 SGHTA, CDR2 FQGNSA. CDR3 coding DNA: TGTGCCAGCAGCCGGACAACAGGGGTCAATGAGCAGTTCTTC. It specifies CASSRTTGVNEQFF.

In this sample, this clone turned up a few times. The V and J genes are TRBV6-1 and TRBJ2-3; 7 bases are a match to TRBD1. The CDR3 runs to 13 residues. Unmatched junction bases numbered 8, after V lost 6 bases and J lost 8 bases. Germline V lookup: CDR1 MNHNS, CDR2 SASEGT. The chain's CDR3 is CASSLTGDRTQYF. In DNA form, the CDR3 reads TGTGCCAGCAGCTTAACAGGGGATCGTACGCAGTATTTT.

The chain recombines TRBV28 with TRBJ2-7; D is uncertain. From germline, CDR1 is MDHEN and CDR2 SYDVKM. The CDR3 covers 12 residues. V lost 6 bases to trimming and J lost 3 bases, with 9 bases between them. As DNA, the CDR3 is TGTGCCAGCAGCGCCCCGTACTACGAGCAGTACTTC. Residues: CASSAPYYEQYF.

The chain recombines TRBV27 with TRBJ2-3, with TRBD2 as a possible D gene (6 bases). Germline values: CDR1 MNHEY, CDR2 SMNVEV (reference sequence). The CDR3 runs 15 residues. The V and J ends lost 6 bases and 4 bases respectively, with 17 bases between them. The CDR3 DNA sequence: TGTGCCAGCAGAAACGGGAGAGGAGTCCCAGATACGCAGTATTTT. This translates into CASRNGRGVPDTQYF.

The chain is built from TRBV6-5 and TRBJ2-2; the D gene is possibly TRBD2 (6 bases). The CDR3 loop spans 14 amino acids. Per germline, CDR1 MNHEY and CDR2 SVGAGI. V was cut by 4 bases and J by 3 bases, with 9 bases left in between. CDR3 loop: CASSLDYDTGELFF. In nucleotides, the CDR3 is TGTGCCAGCAGTTTGGACTACGACACCGGGGAGCTGTTTTTT.

The chain employs TRBV6-1 and TRBJ1-2; the match to TRBD1 covers 7 bases. Per the germline V gene, CDR1 is MNHNS and CDR2 is SASEGT. This CDR3 comprises 18 residues. V lost 0 bases to trimming and J lost 2 bases; unmatched junction nucleotides: 12. The CDR3 DNA sequence: TGTGCCAGCAGTGAAGCGCTGATAGGGACAGTAAAGAACTATGGCTACACCTTC. Translation gives CASSEALIGTVKNYGYTF.

The chain uses TRBV27 and TRBJ1-6; 11 bases map to TRBD1. V gave up 4 bases and J gave up 9 bases; unmatched junction bases: 5. The germline V gene encodes CDR1 MNHEY and CDR2 SMNVEV (reference sequence). This CDR3 has 15 amino acids. CDR3 loop: CASSSGQGAGSPLHF. CDR3 bases: TGTGCCAGCAGTTCAGGACAGGGGGCGGGTTCACCCCTCCACTTT.